Listed here are 13 T cell receptor beta chains from one sample, sequenced in a study of OX40 agonist ivuxolimab in advanced cancers. The method was immunoSEQ multiplex PCR; TCRdb's version includes in-frame clones alone and lacks a portion of them. The repertoire holds fewer than 30,000 clones, with 80% to 85% as singletons. The source material was CD4+ or CD8+ T cells sorted from blood, sampled in a trial of the OX40 agonist ivuxolimab. The receptors were sampled from an adult with an advanced solid tumor such as melanoma, head and neck, liver or kidney cancer.

The chain has TRBV27 and TRBJ2-7; no definite D call. The CDR3 is made up of 15 amino acids. Trimming shortened V by 5 bases and J by 2 bases, and 16 bases separated the two germline ends. Germline CDR1 MNHEY, CDR2 SMNVEV (reference sequence). The CDR3 spells CASSPQTLWPYEQYF. The CDR3 nucleotides read TGTGCCAGCAGTCCGCAGACTCTATGGCCCTACGAGCAGTACTTC.

The gene calls are TRBV28 and TRBJ2-1, with TRBD2 matching 11 bases. This CDR3 is 18 amino acids long. The trim removed 2 bases at V and 4 bases at J, leaving 10 bases unmatched. Germline lookup yields CDR1 MDHEN and CDR2 SYDVKM. The CDR3 region has the DNA TGTGCCAGCAGTTTAAGACCACTAGCGGGAGAGCCGTACAATGAGCAGTTCTTC. This codes for CASSLRPLAGEPYNEQFF. Using reference TRBV28 and TRBJ2-1 for the parts outside the CDR3, the full variable domain is DVKVTQSSRYLVKRTGEKVFLECVQDMDHENMFWYRQDPGLGLRLIYFSYDVKMKEKGDIPEGYSVSREKKERFSLILESASTNQTSMYLCASSLRPLAGEPYNEQFFGPGTRLTVL.

The V and J genes are TRBV27 and TRBJ2-5, with 8 positions matching TRBD2. CDR3 size: 12 residues. The junction had 10 bases not matched to a gene; V was cut back by 8 bases and J by 11 bases. Germline V lookup: CDR1 MNHEY, CDR2 SMNVEV (reference sequence). The DNA for the CDR3 is TGTGCCAGCGGACCGGGAGGGAAGGAGCAGTACTTC. This encodes CASGPGGKEQYF.

As for this clone: At one boundary the junction diverges from the germline segment, which might be a read error. CDR3 amino acids: CASSTSVGFWGIVF. The CDR3 DNA sequence: TGTGCCAGCAGCACCTCTGTAGGTTTCTGGGGAATAGTCTTC. V usage is TRBV27 and J usage is TRBJ2-7; unclear D gene. Germline loops: CDR1 MNHEY, CDR2 SMNVEV (reference sequence). This CDR3 region has 14 residues.

V is TRBV5-4 and J is TRBJ2-3; tentatively, D is TRBD1 or TRBD2 (5 bases each). V was cut by 0 bases and J by 11 bases, with 13 bases left in between. The CDR3 has 13 residues. Germline lookup yields CDR1 SGHNT and CDR2 YYREEE (reference sequence). The CDR3 bases are TGTGCCAGCAGCTTGGGTGGGGACCCGGGGCAGTATTTT. This codes for CASSLGGDPGQYF.

The rearrangement uses TRBV7-9 and TRBJ2-1; 10 bases are shared with TRBD2. V trimming: 8 bases; J trimming: 0 bases; junction bases outside the gene matches: 4. The CDR3 contains 15 residues. Germline-derived CDR1 and CDR2 are SEHNR and FQNEAQ (reference sequence). CDR3: CASFSSGSSYNEQFF. CDR3 nucleotide sequence: TGTGCCAGCTTCTCTAGCGGGAGCTCCTACAATGAGCAGTTCTTC.

This chain uses TRBV11-2 with TRBJ2-7, with TRBD1 matching 7 bases. V trimming: 5 bases; J trimming: 2 bases; junction bases outside the gene matches: 6. From germline, CDR1 is SGHAT and CDR2 FQNNGV. The CDR3 sequence is 14 residues long. CDR3 DNA sequence: TGTGCCAGCAGCCTAACTGGGACAGCCTACGAGCAGTACTTC. Amino acids: CASSLTGTAYEQYF.

This clone was observed once. The V gene is TRBV5-4, the J gene TRBJ2-3; D unclear. V lost 4 bases and J 8 bases, leaving 8 bases between the germline ends. CDR1 SGHNT and CDR2 YYREEE come from the germline V gene (reference sequence). The CDR3 loop spans 11 amino acids. This CDR3 is CASSLLGTQYF. The DNA for the CDR3 is TGTGCCAGCAGCCTCTTGGGTACGCAGTATTTT.

This clone appeared a few times. V gene TRBV6-4 combines with J gene TRBJ1-2; 7 positions agree with TRBD1. The V segment lost 7 bases and the J segment 1 base; nucleotides outside the gene matches: 12. Germline lookup yields CDR1 MRHNA and CDR2 SNTAGT. The CDR3 runs 16 residues. The CDR3 reads CASTINRGDLNYGYTF. The CDR3 bases are TGTGCCAGCACTATTAACAGGGGCGACCTTAACTATGGCTACACCTTC.

The rearrangement uses TRBV12-5 and TRBJ2-7; perhaps D is TRBD1 or TRBD2 (6 bases each). Trimming shortened V by 3 bases and J by 2 bases, and 17 bases separated the two germline ends. Germline-derived CDR1 and CDR2 are LGHNT and FRNRAP. The CDR3 loop spans 16 amino acids. The CDR3 DNA follows: TGTGCTAGTGGTTTCCCCCCCGGGGGCAGTACCTACGAGCAGTACTTC. It yields the protein CASGFPPGGSTYEQYF.

The genes are TRBV7-9 and TRBJ2-7; D call uncertain. The germline V gene has CDR1 SEHNR and CDR2 FQNEAQ (reference sequence). The CDR3 has 11 residues. Trimming cost V 4 bases and J 6 bases, with 7 bases left between them. DNA of the CDR3: TGTGCCAGCAGCTCCCCACGCGAGCAGTACTTC. Protein: CASSSPREQYF.

V gene TRBV18 combines with J gene TRBJ2-2; D possibly corresponds to TRBD1 (5 bases). Germline V gene sequence: CDR1 KGHSH, CDR2 LQKENI. The CDR3 loop spans 15 amino acids. V was trimmed by 3 bases and J by 0 bases, leaving 8 bases between them. CDR3 sequence (DNA): TGTGCCAGCTCACCTGGGGCTTCGAACACCGGGGAGCTGTTTTTT. Residues: CASSPGASNTGELFF.

This chain joins TRBV5-1 and TRBJ1-5; D gene ambiguous. Germline V CDR1 and CDR2: SGHRS, YFSETQ. The CDR3 is 14 residues long. V dropped 0 bases and J dropped 3 bases, with 7 bases sitting between them. The CDR3 reads CASSLEGPNQPQHF. CDR3 DNA: TGCGCCAGCAGCTTGGAGGGCCCCAATCAGCCCCAGCATTTT.